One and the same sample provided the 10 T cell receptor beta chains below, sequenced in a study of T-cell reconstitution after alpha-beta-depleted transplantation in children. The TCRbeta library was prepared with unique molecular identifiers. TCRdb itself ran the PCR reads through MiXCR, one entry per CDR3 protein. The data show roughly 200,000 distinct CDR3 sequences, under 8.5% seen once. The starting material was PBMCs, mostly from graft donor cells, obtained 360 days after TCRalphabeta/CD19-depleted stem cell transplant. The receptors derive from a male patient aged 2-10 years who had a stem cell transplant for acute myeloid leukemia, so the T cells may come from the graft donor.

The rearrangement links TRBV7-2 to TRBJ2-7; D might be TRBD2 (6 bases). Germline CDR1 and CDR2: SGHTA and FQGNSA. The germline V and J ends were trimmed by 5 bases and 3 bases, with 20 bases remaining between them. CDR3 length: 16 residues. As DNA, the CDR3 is TGTGCCAGCAGCCCTAACACGGGGGAAATATACTACGAGCAGTACTTC. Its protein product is CASSPNTGEIYYEQYF.

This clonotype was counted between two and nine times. CDR3 in DNA: TGTGCCAGCAGCTTGCGGATAACTGAAGCTTTCTTT. Its protein is CASSLRITEAFF. This chain uses TRBV5-6 with TRBJ1-1; unclear D gene. Per germline, CDR1 SGHDT and CDR2 YYEEEE. This CDR3 has 12 residues. V was cut by 1 base and J by 5 bases, with 6 bases left in between.

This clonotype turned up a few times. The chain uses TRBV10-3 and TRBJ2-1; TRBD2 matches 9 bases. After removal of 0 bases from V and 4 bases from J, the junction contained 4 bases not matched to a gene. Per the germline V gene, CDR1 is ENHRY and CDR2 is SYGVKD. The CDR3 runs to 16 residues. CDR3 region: CAISESWRGGYNEQFF. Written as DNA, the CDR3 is TGTGCCATCAGTGAGTCGTGGCGGGGGGGTTACAATGAGCAGTTCTTC.

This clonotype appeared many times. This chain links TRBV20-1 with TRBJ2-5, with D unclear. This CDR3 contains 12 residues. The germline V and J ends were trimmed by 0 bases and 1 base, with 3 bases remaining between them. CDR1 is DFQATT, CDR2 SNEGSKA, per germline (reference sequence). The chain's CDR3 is CSARDFQETQYF. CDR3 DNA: TGCAGTGCTAGAGACTTCCAAGAGACCCAGTACTTC.

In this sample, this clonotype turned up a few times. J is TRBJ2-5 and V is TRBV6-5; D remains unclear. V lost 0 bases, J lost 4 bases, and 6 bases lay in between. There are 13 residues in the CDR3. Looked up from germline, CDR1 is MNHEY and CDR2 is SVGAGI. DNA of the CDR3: TGTGCCAGCAGTTACTCGAATGGAGAGACCCAGTACTTC. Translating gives CASSYSNGETQYF.

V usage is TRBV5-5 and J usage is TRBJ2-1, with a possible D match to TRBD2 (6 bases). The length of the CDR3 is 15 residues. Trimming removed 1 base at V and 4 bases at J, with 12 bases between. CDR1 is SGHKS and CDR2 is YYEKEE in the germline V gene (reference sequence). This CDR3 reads CASSLMRGRYNEQFF. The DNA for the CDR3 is TGTGCCAGCAGCTTGATGCGGGGTCGATACAATGAGCAGTTCTTC.

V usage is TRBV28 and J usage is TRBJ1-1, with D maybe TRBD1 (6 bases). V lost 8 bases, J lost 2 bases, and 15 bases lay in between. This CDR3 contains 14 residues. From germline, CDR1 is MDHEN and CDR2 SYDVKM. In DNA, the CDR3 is TGTGCCAGCGGGGCAGGGGCCTTAAACACTGAAGCTTTCTTT. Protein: CASGAGALNTEAFF. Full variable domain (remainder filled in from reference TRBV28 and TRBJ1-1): DVKVTQSSRYLVKRTGEKVFLECVQDMDHENMFWYRQDPGLGLRLIYFSYDVKMKEKGDIPEGYSVSREKKERFSLILESASTNQTSMYLCASGAGALNTEAFFGQGTRLTVV.

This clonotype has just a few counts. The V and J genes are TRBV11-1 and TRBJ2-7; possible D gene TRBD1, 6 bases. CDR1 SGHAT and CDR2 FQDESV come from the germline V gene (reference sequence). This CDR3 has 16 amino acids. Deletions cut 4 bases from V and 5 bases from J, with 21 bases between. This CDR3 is CASSSSTGKPPHEQYF. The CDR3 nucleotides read TGTGCCAGCAGCTCGTCTACAGGGAAGCCCCCACACGAGCAGTACTTC. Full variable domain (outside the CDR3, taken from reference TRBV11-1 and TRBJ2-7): EAEVAQSPRYKITEKSQAVAFWCDPISGHATLYWYRQILGQGPELLVQFQDESVVDDSQLPKDRFSAERLKGVDSTLKIQPAELGDSAMYLCASSSSTGKPPHEQYFGPGTRLTVT.

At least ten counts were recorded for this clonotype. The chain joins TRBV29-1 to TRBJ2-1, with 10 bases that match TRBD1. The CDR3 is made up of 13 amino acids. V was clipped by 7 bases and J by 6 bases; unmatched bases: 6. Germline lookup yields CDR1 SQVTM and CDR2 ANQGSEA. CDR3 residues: CSAPRTGGNEQFF. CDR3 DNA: TGCAGCGCCCCGAGGACAGGGGGCAATGAGCAGTTCTTC.

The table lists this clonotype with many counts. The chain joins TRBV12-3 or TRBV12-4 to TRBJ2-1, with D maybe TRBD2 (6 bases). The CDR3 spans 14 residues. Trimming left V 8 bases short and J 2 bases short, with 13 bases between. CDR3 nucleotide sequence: TGTGCCAGCGTCGGGAGTGGGCCCTACAATGAGCAGTTCTTC. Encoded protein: CASVGSGPYNEQFF.